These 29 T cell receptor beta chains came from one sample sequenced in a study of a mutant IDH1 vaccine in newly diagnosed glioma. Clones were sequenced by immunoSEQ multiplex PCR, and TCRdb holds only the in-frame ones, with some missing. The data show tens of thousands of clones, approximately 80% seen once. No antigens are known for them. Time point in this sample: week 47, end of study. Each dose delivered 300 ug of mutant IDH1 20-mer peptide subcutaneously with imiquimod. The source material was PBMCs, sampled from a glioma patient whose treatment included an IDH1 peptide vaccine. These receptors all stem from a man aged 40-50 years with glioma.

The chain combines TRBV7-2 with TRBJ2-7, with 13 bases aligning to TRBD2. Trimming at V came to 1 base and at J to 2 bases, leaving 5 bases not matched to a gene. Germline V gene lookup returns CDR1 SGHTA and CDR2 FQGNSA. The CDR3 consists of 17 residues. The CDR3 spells CASSLDSTSGRAYEQYF. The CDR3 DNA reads TGTGCCAGCAGCTTAGATTCTACTAGCGGGAGGGCCTACGAGCAGTACTTC.

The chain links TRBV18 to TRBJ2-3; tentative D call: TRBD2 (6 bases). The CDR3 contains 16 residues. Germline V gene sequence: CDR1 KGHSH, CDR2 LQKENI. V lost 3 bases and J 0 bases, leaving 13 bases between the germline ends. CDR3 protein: CASSPLGRASTDTQYF. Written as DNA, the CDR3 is TGTGCCAGCTCACCCCTCGGGAGAGCTAGCACAGATACGCAGTATTTT.

The CDR3 loop reads CASSFESGAGLQETQYF. The CDR3 bases are TGTGCCAGCAGTTTTGAAAGTGGAGCTGGGCTTCAAGAGACCCAGTACTTC. V usage is TRBV7-9 and J usage is TRBJ2-5, with no clear D. Germline-derived CDR1 and CDR2 are SEHNR and FQNEAQ (reference sequence). The CDR3 consists of 17 residues. V lost 6 bases and J 2 bases, leaving 22 bases between the germline ends.

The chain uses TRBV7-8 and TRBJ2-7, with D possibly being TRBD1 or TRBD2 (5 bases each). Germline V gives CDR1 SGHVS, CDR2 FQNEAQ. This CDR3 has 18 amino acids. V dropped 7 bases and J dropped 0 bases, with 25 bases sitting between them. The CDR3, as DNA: TGTGCCAGCACCCTTAGTTTCGAGGGCACGGACATCTCCTACGAGCAGTACTTC. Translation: CASTLSFEGTDISYEQYF.

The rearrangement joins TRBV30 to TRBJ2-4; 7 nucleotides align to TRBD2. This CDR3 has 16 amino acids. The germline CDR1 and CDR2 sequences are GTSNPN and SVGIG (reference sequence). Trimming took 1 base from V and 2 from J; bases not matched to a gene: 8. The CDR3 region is CAWSGVTSSTKNIQYF. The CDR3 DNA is TGTGCCTGGAGTGGGGTGACTAGCAGTACCAAAAACATTCAGTACTTC.

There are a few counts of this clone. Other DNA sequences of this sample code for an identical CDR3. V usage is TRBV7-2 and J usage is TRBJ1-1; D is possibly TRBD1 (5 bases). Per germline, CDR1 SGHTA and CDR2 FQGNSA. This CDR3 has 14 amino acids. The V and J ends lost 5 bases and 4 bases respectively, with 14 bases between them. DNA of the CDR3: TGTGCCAGCAGCCTAGGGGCCCGGGGCACTGAAGCTTTCTTT. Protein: CASSLGARGTEAFF. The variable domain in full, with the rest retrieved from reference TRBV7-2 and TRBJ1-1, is GAGVSQSPSNKVTEKGKDVELRCDPISGHTALYWYRQSLGQGLEFLIYFQGNSAPDKSGLPSDRFSAERTGGSVSTLTIQRTQQEDSAVYLCASSLGARGTEAFFGQGTRLTVV.

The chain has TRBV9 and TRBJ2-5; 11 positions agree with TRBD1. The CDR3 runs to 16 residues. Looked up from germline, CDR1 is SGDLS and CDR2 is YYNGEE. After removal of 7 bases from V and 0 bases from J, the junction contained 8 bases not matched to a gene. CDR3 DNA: TGTGCCAGCGGACAGGGGGCGCATGTTTACCAAGAGACCCAGTACTTC. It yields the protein CASGQGAHVYQETQYF.

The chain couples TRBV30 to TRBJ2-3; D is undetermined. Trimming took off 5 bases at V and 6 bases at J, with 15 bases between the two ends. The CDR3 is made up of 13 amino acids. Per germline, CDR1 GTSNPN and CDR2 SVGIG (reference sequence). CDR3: CAWDVGIGDTQYF. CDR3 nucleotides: TGTGCCTGGGACGTTGGTATAGGGGATACGCAGTATTTT.

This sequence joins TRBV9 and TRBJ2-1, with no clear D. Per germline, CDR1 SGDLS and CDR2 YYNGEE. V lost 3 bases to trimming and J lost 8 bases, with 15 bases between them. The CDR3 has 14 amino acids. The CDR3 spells CASSGPGPLDEQFF. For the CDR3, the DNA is TGTGCCAGCAGCGGGCCCGGCCCCTTAGATGAGCAGTTCTTC.

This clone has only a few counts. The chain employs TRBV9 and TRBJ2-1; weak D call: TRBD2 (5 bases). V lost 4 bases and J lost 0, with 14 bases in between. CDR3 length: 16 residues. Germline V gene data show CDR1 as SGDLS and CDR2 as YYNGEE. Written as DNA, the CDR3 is TGTGCCAGCAGCCTGCTGACGGGGAGCTCCTACAATGAGCAGTTCTTC. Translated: CASSLLTGSSYNEQFF.

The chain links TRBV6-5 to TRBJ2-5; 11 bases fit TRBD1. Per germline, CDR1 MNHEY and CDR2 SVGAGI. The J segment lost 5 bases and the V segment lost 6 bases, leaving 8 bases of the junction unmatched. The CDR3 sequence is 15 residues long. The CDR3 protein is CASRTRTGGGETQYF. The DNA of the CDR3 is TGTGCCAGCAGAACCCGGACAGGGGGCGGCGAGACCCAGTACTTC.

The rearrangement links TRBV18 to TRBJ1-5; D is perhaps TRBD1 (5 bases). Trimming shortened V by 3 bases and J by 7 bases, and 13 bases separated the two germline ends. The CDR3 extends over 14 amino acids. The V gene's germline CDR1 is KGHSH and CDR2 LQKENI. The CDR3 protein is CASSPGRGGQPQHF. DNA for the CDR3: TGTGCCAGCTCACCTGGCCGGGGGGGACAGCCCCAGCATTTT.

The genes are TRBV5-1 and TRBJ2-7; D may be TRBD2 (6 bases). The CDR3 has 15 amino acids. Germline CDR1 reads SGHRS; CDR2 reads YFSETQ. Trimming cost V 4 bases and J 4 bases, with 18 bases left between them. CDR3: CASSLLSGVVYEQYF. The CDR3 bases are TGCGCCAGCAGCCTACTATCGGGGGTGGTTTACGAGCAGTACTTC.

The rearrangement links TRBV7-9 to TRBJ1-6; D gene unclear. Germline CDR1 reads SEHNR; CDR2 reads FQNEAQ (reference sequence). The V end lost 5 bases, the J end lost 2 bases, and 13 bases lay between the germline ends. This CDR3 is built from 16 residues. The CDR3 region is CASSIRELAYNSPLHF. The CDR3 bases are TGTGCCAGCAGCATTAGAGAACTCGCCTATAATTCACCCCTCCACTTT.

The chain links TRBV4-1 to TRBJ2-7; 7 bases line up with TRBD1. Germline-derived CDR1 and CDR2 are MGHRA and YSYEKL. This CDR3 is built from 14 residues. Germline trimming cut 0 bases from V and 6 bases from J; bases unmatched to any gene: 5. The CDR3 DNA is TGCGCCAGCAGCCAAGAATTCAGGGGGTTCGAGCAGTACTTC. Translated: CASSQEFRGFEQYF.

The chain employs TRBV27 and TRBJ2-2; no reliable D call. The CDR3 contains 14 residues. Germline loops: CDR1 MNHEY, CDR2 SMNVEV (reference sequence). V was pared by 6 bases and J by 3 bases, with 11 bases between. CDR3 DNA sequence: TGTGCCAGCAGCCCCACAAAAGACACCGGGGAGCTGTTTTTT. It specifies CASSPTKDTGELFF.

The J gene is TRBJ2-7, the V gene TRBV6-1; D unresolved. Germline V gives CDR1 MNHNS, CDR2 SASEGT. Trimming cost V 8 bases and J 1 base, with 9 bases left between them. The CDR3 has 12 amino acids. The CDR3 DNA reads TGTGCCAGCTGTGCGTTTTCCTACGAGCAGTACTTC. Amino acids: CASCAFSYEQYF.

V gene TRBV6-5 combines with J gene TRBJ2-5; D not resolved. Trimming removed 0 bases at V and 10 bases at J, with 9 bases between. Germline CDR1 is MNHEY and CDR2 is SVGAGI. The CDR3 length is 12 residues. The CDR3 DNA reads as TGTGCCAGCAGTTACTCGTATAGAAACCAGTACTTC. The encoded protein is CASSYSYRNQYF.

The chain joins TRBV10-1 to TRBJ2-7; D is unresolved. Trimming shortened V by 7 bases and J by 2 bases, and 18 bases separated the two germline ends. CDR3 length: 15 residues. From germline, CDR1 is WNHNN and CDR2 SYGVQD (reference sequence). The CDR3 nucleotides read TGCGCCAGCATGGCAGAGTCCTTCGGAACCTACGAGCAGTACTTC. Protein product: CASMAESFGTYEQYF.

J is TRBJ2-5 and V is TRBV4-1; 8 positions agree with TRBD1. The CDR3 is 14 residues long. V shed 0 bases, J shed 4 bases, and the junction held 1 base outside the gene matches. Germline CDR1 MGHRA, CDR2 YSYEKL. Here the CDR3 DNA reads TGCGCCAGCAGCCAAGACAGGGGGCGAGAGACCCAGTACTTC. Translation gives CASSQDRGRETQYF.

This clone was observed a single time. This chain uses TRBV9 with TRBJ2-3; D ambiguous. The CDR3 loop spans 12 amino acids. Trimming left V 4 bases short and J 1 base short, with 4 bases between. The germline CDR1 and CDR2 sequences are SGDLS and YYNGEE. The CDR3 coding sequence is TGTGCCAGCAGCCCCGGCACAGATACGCAGTATTTT. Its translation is CASSPGTDTQYF.

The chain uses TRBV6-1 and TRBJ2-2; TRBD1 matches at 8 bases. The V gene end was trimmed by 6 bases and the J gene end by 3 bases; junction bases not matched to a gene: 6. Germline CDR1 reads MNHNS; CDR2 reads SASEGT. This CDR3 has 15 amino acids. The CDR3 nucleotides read TGTGCCAGCAGGTCGGACAGGGTGGACACCGGGGAGCTGTTTTTT. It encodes CASRSDRVDTGELFF.

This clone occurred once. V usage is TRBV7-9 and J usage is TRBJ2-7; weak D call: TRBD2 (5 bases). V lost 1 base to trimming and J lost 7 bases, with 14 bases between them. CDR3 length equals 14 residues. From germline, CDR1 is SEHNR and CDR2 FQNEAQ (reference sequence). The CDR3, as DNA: TGTGCCAGCAGCTTAGAGTTGGATCGAGGGGAGCAGTACTTC. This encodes CASSLELDRGEQYF.

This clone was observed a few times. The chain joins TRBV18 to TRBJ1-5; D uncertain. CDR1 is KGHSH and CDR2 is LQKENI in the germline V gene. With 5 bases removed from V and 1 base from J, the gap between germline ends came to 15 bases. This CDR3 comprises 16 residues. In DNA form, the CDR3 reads TGTGCCAGCTCAAGTCAATCCCCAGCAAGCAATCAGCCCCAGCATTTT. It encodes CASSSQSPASNQPQHF. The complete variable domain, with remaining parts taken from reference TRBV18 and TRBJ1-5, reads NAGVMQNPRHLVRRRGQEARLRCSPMKGHSHVYWYRQLPEEGLKFMVYLQKENIIDESGMPKERFSAEFPKEGPSILRIQQVVRGDSAAYFCASSSQSPASNQPQHFGDGTRLSIL.

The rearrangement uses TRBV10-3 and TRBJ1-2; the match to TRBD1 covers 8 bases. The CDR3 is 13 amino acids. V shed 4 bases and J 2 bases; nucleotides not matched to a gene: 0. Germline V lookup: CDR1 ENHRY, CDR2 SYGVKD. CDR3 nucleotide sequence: TGTGCCATCAGTGGGGACAGGAACTATGGCTACACCTTC. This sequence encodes CAISGDRNYGYTF.

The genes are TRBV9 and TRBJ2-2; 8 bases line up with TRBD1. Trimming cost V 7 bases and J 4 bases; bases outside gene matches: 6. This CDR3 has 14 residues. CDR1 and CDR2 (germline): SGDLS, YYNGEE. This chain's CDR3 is CASGPTGGTGELFF. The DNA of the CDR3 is TGTGCCAGCGGGCCTACAGGGGGCACCGGGGAGCTGTTTTTT.

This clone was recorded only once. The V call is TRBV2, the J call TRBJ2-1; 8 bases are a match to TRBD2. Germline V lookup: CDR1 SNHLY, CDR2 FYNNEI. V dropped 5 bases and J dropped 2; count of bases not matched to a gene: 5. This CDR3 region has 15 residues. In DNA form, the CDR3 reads TGTGCCAGCAGTTTGCTAGCGGGTGCCTACAATGAGCAGTTCTTC. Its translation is CASSLLAGAYNEQFF.

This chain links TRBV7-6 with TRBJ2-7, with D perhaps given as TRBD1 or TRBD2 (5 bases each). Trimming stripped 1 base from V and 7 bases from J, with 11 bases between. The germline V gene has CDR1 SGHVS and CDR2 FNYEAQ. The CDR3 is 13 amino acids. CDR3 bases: TGTGCCAGCAGCTTAGTTCAGGGCGGGGAGCAGTACTTC. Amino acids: CASSLVQGGEQYF. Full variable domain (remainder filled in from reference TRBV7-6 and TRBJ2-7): GAGVSQSPRYKVTKRGQDVALRCDPISGHVSLYWYRQALGQGPEFLTYFNYEAQQDKSGLPNDRFSAERPEGSISTLTIQRTEQRDSAMYRCASSLVQGGEQYFGPGTRLTVT.

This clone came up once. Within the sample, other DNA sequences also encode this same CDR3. CDR3 region: CASSLAGAYGYTF. For the CDR3, the DNA is TGTGCCAGCAGCTTAGCGGGCGCGTATGGCTACACCTTC. The chain recombines TRBV7-9 with TRBJ1-2; D not certain. This CDR3 is 13 amino acids long. Germline CDR1 reads SEHNR; CDR2 reads FQNEAQ (reference sequence). V lost 0 bases and J 5 bases, leaving 7 bases between the germline ends. Using reference TRBV7-9 and TRBJ1-2 for the parts outside the CDR3, the full variable domain is DTGVSQNPRHKITKRGQNVTFRCDPISEHNRLYWYRQTLGQGPEFLTYFQNEAQLEKSRLLSDRFSAERPKGSFSTLEIQRTEQGDSAMYLCASSLAGAYGYTFGSGTRLTVV.